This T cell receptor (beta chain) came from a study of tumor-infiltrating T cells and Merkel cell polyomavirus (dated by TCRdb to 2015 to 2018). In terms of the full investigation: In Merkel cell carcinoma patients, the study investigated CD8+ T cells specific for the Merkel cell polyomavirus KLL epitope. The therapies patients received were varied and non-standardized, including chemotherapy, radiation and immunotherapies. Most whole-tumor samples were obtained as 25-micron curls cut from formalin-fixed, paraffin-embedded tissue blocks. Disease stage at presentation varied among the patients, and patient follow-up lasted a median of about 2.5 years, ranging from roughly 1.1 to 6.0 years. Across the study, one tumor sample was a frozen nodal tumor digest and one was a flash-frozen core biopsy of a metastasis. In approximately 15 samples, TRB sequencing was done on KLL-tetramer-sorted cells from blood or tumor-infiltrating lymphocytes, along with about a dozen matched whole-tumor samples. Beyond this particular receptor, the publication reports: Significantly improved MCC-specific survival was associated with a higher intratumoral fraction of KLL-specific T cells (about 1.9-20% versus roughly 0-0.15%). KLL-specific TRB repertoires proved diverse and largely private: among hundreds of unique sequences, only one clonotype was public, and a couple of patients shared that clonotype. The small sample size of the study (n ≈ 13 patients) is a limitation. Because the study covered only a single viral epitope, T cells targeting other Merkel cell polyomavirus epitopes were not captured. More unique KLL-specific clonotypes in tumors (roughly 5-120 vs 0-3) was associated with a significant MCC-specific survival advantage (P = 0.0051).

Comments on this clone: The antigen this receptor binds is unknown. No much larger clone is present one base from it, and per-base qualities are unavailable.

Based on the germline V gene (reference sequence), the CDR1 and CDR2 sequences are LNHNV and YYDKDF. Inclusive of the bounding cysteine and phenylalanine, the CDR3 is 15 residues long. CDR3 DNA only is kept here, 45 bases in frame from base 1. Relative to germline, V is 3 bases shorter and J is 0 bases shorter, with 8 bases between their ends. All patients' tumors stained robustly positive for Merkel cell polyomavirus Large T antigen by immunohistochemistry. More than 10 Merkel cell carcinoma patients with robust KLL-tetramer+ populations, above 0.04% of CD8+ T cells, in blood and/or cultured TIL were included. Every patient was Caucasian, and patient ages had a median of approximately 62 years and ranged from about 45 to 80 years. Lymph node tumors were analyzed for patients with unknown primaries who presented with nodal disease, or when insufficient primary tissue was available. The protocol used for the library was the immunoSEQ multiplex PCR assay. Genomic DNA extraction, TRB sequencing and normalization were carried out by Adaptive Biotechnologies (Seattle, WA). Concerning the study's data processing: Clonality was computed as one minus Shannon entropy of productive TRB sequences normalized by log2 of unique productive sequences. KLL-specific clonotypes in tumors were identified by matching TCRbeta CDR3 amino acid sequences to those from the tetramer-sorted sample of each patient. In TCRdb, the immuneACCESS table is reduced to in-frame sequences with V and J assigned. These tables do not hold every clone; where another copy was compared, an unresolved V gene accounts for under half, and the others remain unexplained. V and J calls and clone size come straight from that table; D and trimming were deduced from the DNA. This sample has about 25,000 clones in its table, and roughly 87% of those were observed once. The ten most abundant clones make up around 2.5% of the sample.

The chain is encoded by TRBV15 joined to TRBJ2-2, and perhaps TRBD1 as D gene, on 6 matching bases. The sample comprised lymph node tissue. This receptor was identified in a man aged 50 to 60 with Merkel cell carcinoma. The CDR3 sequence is CATSRDSSNTGELFF. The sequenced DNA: TGTGCCACCAGCAGGGACAGTTCGAACACCGGGGAGCTGTTTTTT. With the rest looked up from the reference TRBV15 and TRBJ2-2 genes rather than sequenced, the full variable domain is DAMVIQNPRYQVTQFGKPVTLSCSQTLNHNVMYWYQQKSSQAPKLLFHYYDKDFNNEADTPDNFQSRRPNTSFCFLDIRSPGLGDTAMYLCATSRDSSNTGELFFGEGSRLTVL.